This T cell receptor (beta chain) was documented in a study of T cells in Graves' hyperthyroidism and ophthalmopathy. Ophthalmopathy patients had Clinical Activity Score at least 3, NOSPECS grade at least 4, duration under 3 months. Each 10 ml fresh peripheral blood draw supplied the PBMCs. In its sample, this clonotype was seen a few times. TCR beta CDR3 sequences were amplified from RNA transcripts. When the TCR CDR3 underwent first-round RT-PCR, the HTBI primer set was used. TCRdb reprocessed the multiplex PCR reads with MiXCR, giving one entry per CDR3 protein. The sample includes 500,000 to 650,000 distinct CDR3 sequences, 20% of them seen just once. Germline V gene data show CDR1 as GTSNPN and CDR2 as SVGIG (reference sequence). Deletions cut 0 bases from V and 6 bases from J, with 20 bases between. CDR3 length: 17 residues.

J is TRBJ2-2 and V is TRBV30, with TRBD2 as a possible D gene (5 bases). The origin of this receptor is a man aged 40-55 years with Graves' ophthalmopathy. Sequencing was performed on blood. The chain's CDR3 is CAWSVRRPRRGAGELFF. The CDR3 DNA reads TGTGCCTGGAGTGTACGACGGCCCCGCCGGGGAGCCGGGGAGCTGTTTTTT.